This is a list of T cell receptor beta chains from one sample in a study of blood T cell repertoires in COVID-19. The data were produced by immunoSEQ multiplex PCR, yet TCRdb's version contains in-frame clones alone and is incomplete. The data contain over 100,000 clones, around three quarters of them singletons. What was sequenced was peripheral blood. Every receptor here comes from a human donor in a cohort sampled during active or convalescent COVID-19. CDR3s include the opening cysteine and the closing phenylalanine or tryptophan. Fields, in order: clone size, J gene, V gene, D gene, CDR3 protein, CDR3 DNA. D genes are given only for firm matches. The size of a clone is reported for some rows only, either as once, few or many, or as a class for expanded clones.

few	TRBJ1-6	TRBV3-1/TRBV3-2	NA	CASRTSGVYNSPLHF	TGTGCCAGCAGGACCTCAGGGGTGTATAATTCACCCCTCCACTTT
NA	TRBJ1-2	TRBV7-8	TRBD1	CASSPTTGNYGYTF	TGTGCCAGCAGCCCCACGACAGGGAACTATGGCTACACCTTC
NA	TRBJ2-3	TRBV18	NA	CASSPLEGSDTQYF	TGTGCCAGCTCACCACTAGAGGGTTCAGATACGCAGTATTTT
NA	TRBJ2-5	TRBV14	NA	CASSRPARVETQYF	TGTGCCAGCAGCCGCCCCGCCAGGGTAGAGACCCAGTACTTC
few	TRBJ2-1	TRBV29-1	NA	CSVGRNEQFF	TGCAGCGTTGGGAGGAATGAGCAGTTCTTC
few	TRBJ2-5	TRBV6-5	NA	CASCPSAFQETQYF	TGTGCCTCGTGTCCTAGCGCATTCCAAGAGACCCAGTACTTC
NA	TRBJ2-7	TRBV5-6	TRBD1	CASSPVGTGSYEQYF	TGTGCCAGCAGCCCGGTAGGGACAGGGTCCTACGAGCAGTACTTC
NA	TRBJ1-4	TRBV2	NA	CASSTGQTNEKLFF	TGTGCCAGCAGTACTGGACAGACTAATGAAAAACTGTTTTTT
few	TRBJ2-5	TRBV20-1	NA	CSARQETQYF	TGCAGTGCCCGTCAAGAGACCCAGTACTTC
once	TRBJ2-5	TRBV29-1	TRBD1	CSASGTGYPEETQYF	TGCAGCGCCTCCGGGACAGGGTATCCAGAGGAGACCCAGTACTTC
once	TRBJ2-3	TRBV6-2/TRBV6-3	NA	CASSYYPLTVTDTQYF	TGTGCCAGCAGTTACTACCCCTTGACTGTCACAGATACGCAGTATTTT
NA	TRBJ1-6	TRBV28	TRBD1	CASRHRDRTNSPLHF	TGTGCCAGCAGACACCGGGACAGGACAAATTCACCCCTCCACTTT
once	TRBJ2-3	TRBV7-9	NA	CASSLGLVNPSRSTDTQYF	TGTGCCAGCAGCTTAGGACTAGTTAATCCAAGCCGGAGCACAGATACGCAGTATTTT
few	TRBJ2-7	TRBV24-1	TRBD2	CATSDTNSGSSDEQYF	TGTGCCACCAGTGATACTAATAGCGGGAGTAGTGACGAGCAGTACTTC
NA	TRBJ1-4	TRBV27	TRBD1	CASSWTGINNEKLFF	TGTGCCAGCAGTTGGACAGGGATTAATAATGAAAAACTGTTTTTT
NA	TRBJ2-2	TRBV18	TRBD2	CASLPGLAGAGELFF	TGTGCCAGCTTACCGGGACTAGCGGGAGCCGGGGAGCTGTTTTTT
NA	TRBJ1-1	TRBV13	NA	CASSRFGQLNTEAFF	TGTGCCAGCAGCCGTTTTGGGCAGCTGAACACTGAAGCTTTCTTT
few	TRBJ1-1	TRBV7-8	NA	CASCGRGNTEAFF	TGTGCCAGCTGTGGTAGGGGGAACACTGAAGCTTTCTTT
once	TRBJ2-1	TRBV29-1	TRBD2	CSVESGRYDNEQFF	TGCAGCGTTGAGAGCGGGAGATATGACAATGAGCAGTTCTTC
NA	TRBJ2-2	TRBV7-2	NA	CASSLEPYRAENTGELFF	TGTGCCAGCAGCTTGGAACCCTACAGGGCCGAGAACACCGGGGAGCTGTTTTTT
NA	TRBJ2-5	TRBV4-1	TRBD2	CASSQGTSGGAVGTQYF	TGCGCCAGCAGCCAGGGGACTAGCGGGGGGGCCGTCGGGACCCAGTACTTC
NA	TRBJ1-6	TRBV19	TRBD1	CASSTRTGSVPLHF	TGTGCCAGTAGTACGAGGACAGGTTCAGTCCCCCTCCACTTT
NA	TRBJ2-7	TRBV5-1	NA	CASSEGRTWDEQYF	TGCGCCAGCTCGGAGGGGCGAACTTGGGACGAGCAGTACTTC
few	TRBJ1-6	TRBV27	NA	CASSLGHQDSPLHF	TGTGCCAGCAGTTTAGGCCACCAAGATTCACCCCTCCACTTT
NA	TRBJ1-1	TRBV29-1	NA	CSANHQGTEAFF	TGCAGCGCCAATCACCAGGGGACTGAAGCTTTCTTT
NA	TRBJ1-6	TRBV30	TRBD1	CAWSLFETGLNSPLHF	TGTGCCTGGAGTCTATTTGAGACAGGGTTAAATTCACCCCTCCACTTT
NA	TRBJ1-6	TRBV10-2	NA	CASSPDRTYPTLHF	TGCGCCAGCAGTCCTGACAGGACCTATCCAACCCTCCACTTT
NA	TRBJ1-1	TRBV11-2	NA	CASSYPQVGNTEAFF	TGTGCCAGCAGCTACCCTCAGGTGGGGAACACTGAAGCTTTCTTT
NA	TRBJ2-7	TRBV19	NA	CASSRAGFGALTYEQYF	TGTGCCAGTAGTCGAGCGGGTTTCGGGGCCCTCACCTACGAGCAGTACTTC
NA	TRBJ1-4	TRBV6-6	NA	CASSEQGMGEKLFF	TGTGCCAGCAGCGAACAGGGAATGGGAGAAAAACTGTTTTTT
NA	TRBJ2-3	TRBV9	TRBD2	CASSPRGTSGRREDTQYF	TGTGCCAGCAGCCCCAGAGGGACTAGCGGGAGGAGGGAAGATACGCAGTATTTT
NA	TRBJ2-3	TRBV7-6	TRBD2	CASSLESGAAGTDTQYF	TGTGCCAGCAGCTTAGAAAGCGGGGCCGCAGGCACAGATACGCAGTATTTT
NA	TRBJ2-5	TRBV10-3	TRBD2	CAIRGSGGLETQYF	TGTGCCATCAGAGGTAGCGGGGGGCTGGAGACCCAGTACTTC
few	TRBJ1-1	TRBV7-9	NA	CASRDNRVGNTEAFF	TGTGCCAGCAGAGATAACAGGGTCGGGAACACTGAAGCTTTCTTT
NA	TRBJ2-5	TRBV2	NA	CASGAVQETQYF	TGTGCCAGCGGGGCTGTCCAAGAGACCCAGTACTTC
NA	TRBJ2-5	TRBV6-2/TRBV6-3	TRBD1	CASSSGQGVSLLRGTQYF	TGTGCCAGCAGTTCCGGACAGGGTGTTTCCCTCCTGAGGGGGACCCAGTACTTC
NA	TRBJ2-3	TRBV5-4	TRBD2	CASSQTSEPLGTQYF	TGTGCCAGCAGCCAGACTAGCGAACCTCTCGGTACGCAGTATTTT
NA	TRBJ2-7	TRBV15	TRBD1	CATSHRTGSYEQYF	TGTGCCACCAGCCACCGGACAGGATCCTACGAGCAGTACTTC
NA	TRBJ1-1	TRBV5-1	NA	CASSRQGTMNTEAFF	TGCGCCAGCAGTAGGCAGGGGACCATGAACACTGAAGCTTTCTTT
NA	TRBJ2-2	TRBV18	NA	CASSPRLGGTGELFF	TGTGCCAGCTCACCACGACTAGGAGGAACCGGGGAGCTGTTTTTT
once	TRBJ1-1	TRBV28	TRBD1	CASSFTGAPNTEAFF	TGTGCCAGCAGCTTTACAGGGGCCCCAAACACTGAAGCTTTCTTT
NA	TRBJ2-3	TRBV27	NA	CASSFSGRVDTQYF	TGTGCCAGCAGTTTTAGTGGGAGAGTAGATACGCAGTATTTT
NA	TRBJ2-3	TRBV5-1	NA	CASSLVRARTDTQYF	TGCGCCAGCAGCTTGGTCAGGGCTAGGACAGATACGCAGTATTTT
NA	TRBJ1-6	TRBV5-1	NA	CASSLGELSSPLHF	TGCGCCAGCAGCTTGGGGGAGCTGAGTTCACCCCTCCACTTT
NA	TRBJ1-2	TRBV7-2	NA	CASSLSVNYGYTF	TGTGCCAGCAGCTTATCAGTTAACTATGGCTACACCTTC
NA	TRBJ2-3	TRBV28	NA	CASSPSSPHTDTQYF	TGTGCCAGCAGCCCATCTAGCCCCCACACAGATACGCAGTATTTT
few	TRBJ1-3	TRBV6-1	TRBD1	CASSDTGTGVGNTIYF	TGTGCCAGCAGTGACACCGGGACAGGGGTAGGAAACACCATATATTTT
NA	TRBJ2-7	TRBV19	NA	CASSLGLKYEQYF	TGTGCCAGTAGTCTTGGACTAAAATACGAGCAGTACTTC
NA	TRBJ2-3	TRBV4-3	NA	CASSQELADGGLATDTQYF	TGCGCCAGCAGCCAAGAATTGGCGGACGGGGGGCTGGCGACAGATACGCAGTATTTT
NA	TRBJ2-3	TRBV7-2	TRBD2	CASSALAVSTDTQYF	TGTGCCAGCAGCGCCCTAGCGGTAAGCACAGATACGCAGTATTTT
NA	TRBJ2-7	TRBV10-3	TRBD1	CAISDRLQGVGDEQYF	TGTGCCATCAGTGACCGTCTTCAGGGGGTGGGAGACGAGCAGTACTTC
NA	TRBJ2-7	TRBV10-3	TRBD1	CAISEWTGGYEQYF	TGTGCCATCAGTGAGTGGACAGGGGGCTACGAGCAGTACTTC
few	TRBJ2-7	TRBV4-1	TRBD1	CASSPGQGSGYEQYF	TGCGCCAGCAGCCCGGGACAGGGATCGGGCTACGAGCAGTACTTC
NA	TRBJ1-5	TRBV5-1	NA	CASSLASGFNQPQHF	TGCGCCAGCAGCTTGGCCTCAGGGTTCAATCAGCCCCAGCATTTT
NA	TRBJ2-5	TRBV19	TRBD1	CASSIQDREQETQYF	TGTGCCAGTAGTATCCAAGACAGGGAACAAGAGACCCAGTACTTC
NA	TRBJ1-6	TRBV10-3	NA	CAISATGMSSPLHF	TGTGCCATCTCGGCGACCGGGATGAGTTCACCCCTCCACTTT
NA	TRBJ1-1	TRBV2	TRBD1	CASSERQGAYGGTEAFF	TGTGCCAGCAGTGAAAGACAGGGGGCGTATGGGGGCACTGAAGCTTTCTTT
NA	TRBJ2-2	TRBV18	TRBD2	CASSPRGTTNTGELFF	TGTGCCAGCTCACCTCGCGGGACTACGAACACCGGGGAGCTGTTTTTT
NA	TRBJ1-1	TRBV10-2	NA	CASSESRGGITEAFF	TGCGCCAGCAGTGAGTCGCGAGGAGGTATCACTGAAGCTTTCTTT
NA	TRBJ2-7	TRBV6-5	TRBD1	CASYSPGQTYEQYF	TGTGCCAGCTATTCTCCGGGACAGACCTACGAGCAGTACTTC